These 29 T cell receptor beta chains came from one sample sequenced in a study of control samples from healthy donors and cancer patients (dated by TCRdb to the early 2020s). Library method: the immunoSEQ multiplex PCR assay. What TCRdb holds here is the immuneACCESS table cut down to in-frame rearrangements. Part of the clones is not present; checked against another copy, under half of the missing clones reflect an unresolved V gene, and the others are unexplained. The sample includes about 140,000 clones, with around nine tenths observed a single time. The ten largest clonotypes hold around 1.6% of the sample. The specimen was blood. These receptors were taken from a young man in good health.

The chain couples TRBV6-5 to TRBJ2-7, with D unclear. This CDR3 comprises 13 residues. Germline-derived CDR1 and CDR2 are MNHEY and SVGAGI. Trimming shortened V by 0 bases and J by 6 bases, and 9 bases separated the two germline ends. This CDR3 reads CASSYSQFREQYF. Written as DNA, the CDR3 is TGTGCCAGCAGTTACTCGCAGTTCCGCGAGCAGTACTTC.

This clone was observed once. In nucleotides, the CDR3 is TGTGCCTGGAGTAAAGAGATCTATGGCTACACCTTC. Its protein is CAWSKEIYGYTF. The chain carries TRBV30 and TRBJ1-2; no definite D call. Trimming shortened V by 2 bases and J by 4 bases, and 8 bases separated the two germline ends. Germline assignment: CDR1 GTSNPN and CDR2 SVGIG (reference sequence). There are 12 residues in the CDR3.

The rearrangement uses TRBV6-1 and TRBJ1-6; no reliable D call. Germline lookup yields CDR1 MNHNS and CDR2 SASEGT. V was pared by 3 bases and J by 0 bases, with 9 bases between. The CDR3 has 16 residues. Here the CDR3 DNA reads TGTGCCAGCAGTGATGCCCAGAGCTCCTATAATTCACCCCTCCACTTT. Its translation: CASSDAQSSYNSPLHF.

This sequence joins TRBV19 and TRBJ1-1, with a possible D match to TRBD1 (6 bases). CDR3 length equals 14 residues. The V and J ends lost 4 bases and 1 base respectively, with 10 bases between them. Germline V gives CDR1 LNHDA, CDR2 SQIVND (reference sequence). The CDR3 nucleotides are TGTGCCAGTAGTACCCAGACAGGGAACACTGAAGCTTTCTTT. It yields the protein CASSTQTGNTEAFF.

V is TRBV11-2 and J is TRBJ1-1; 7 nucleotides line up with TRBD1. CDR3 length: 16 amino acids. J gave up 5 bases and V 5 bases, and 14 bases lay outside the gene matches. From germline, CDR1 is SGHAT and CDR2 FQNNGV. The CDR3 here is CASSLQWGQIATEAFF. The CDR3 DNA is TGTGCCAGCAGCCTCCAATGGGGACAGATAGCGACTGAAGCTTTCTTT. Full variable domain (remainder filled in from reference TRBV11-2 and TRBJ1-1): EAGVAQSPRYKIIEKRQSVAFWCNPISGHATLYWYQQILGQGPKLLIQFQNNGVVDDSQLPKDRFSAERLKGVDSTLKIQPAKLEDSAVYLCASSLQWGQIATEAFFGQGTRLTVV.

The chain has TRBV6-5 and TRBJ2-7, with 12 nucleotides matching TRBD1. The ends lost 7 bases at V and 7 bases at J; junction bases unmatched: 8. Germline loops: CDR1 MNHEY, CDR2 SVGAGI. This CDR3 is built from 14 residues. In DNA, the CDR3 is TGTGCCAGCACTAAAGGGACAGGGGGCAATGAGCAGTACTTC. Its protein product is CASTKGTGGNEQYF.

This clone appeared a single time. V is TRBV9 and J is TRBJ1-5; a weak D match, TRBD1 (5 bases). The CDR3 loop spans 14 amino acids. Germline V gives CDR1 SGDLS, CDR2 YYNGEE. Between the trimmed V and J ends, which lost 0 bases and 1 base, there was a span of 5 bases. The CDR3: CASSVEGSNQPQHF. Written as DNA, the CDR3 is TGTGCCAGCAGCGTAGAGGGGAGCAATCAGCCCCAGCATTTT.

The chain recombines TRBV19 with TRBJ2-7, with D tentatively TRBD2 (6 bases). The germline V gene encodes CDR1 LNHDA and CDR2 SQIVND (reference sequence). There are 13 residues in the CDR3. With 3 bases removed from V and 5 bases from J, the gap between germline ends came to 11 bases. DNA of the CDR3: TGTGCCAGTAGTATGCTCTCGGGGGACGAGCAGTACTTC. Its protein is CASSMLSGDEQYF.

The chain has TRBV30 and TRBJ2-7; D gene uncertain. The CDR3 is 14 residues long. Germline V gene data show CDR1 as GTSNPN and CDR2 as SVGIG (reference sequence). The V end lost 1 base, the J end lost 4 bases, and 14 bases lay between the germline ends. CDR3 sequence (DNA): TGTGCCTGGAGTGGGCGGACCCTCAGGTACGAGCAGTACTTC. This translates into CAWSGRTLRYEQYF.

The rearrangement links TRBV24-1 to TRBJ2-3; TRBD2 agrees at 13 bases. V lost 7 bases, J lost 2 bases, and 14 bases stayed unmatched. The CDR3 spans 19 residues. Germline V gives CDR1 KGHDR, CDR2 SFDVKD. The CDR3 sequence is CATRSSRLAGGRVTDTQYF. For the CDR3, the DNA is TGTGCCACCAGGTCCTCTCGACTAGCGGGGGGTCGTGTCACAGATACGCAGTATTTT.

The V and J genes are TRBV5-6 and TRBJ1-6, with D perhaps matching TRBD1 (5 bases). Germline CDR1 reads SGHDT; CDR2 reads YYEEEE. The CDR3 loop spans 16 amino acids. The V gene lost 4 bases and the J gene lost 3 bases, with 14 bases spanning the gap. CDR3 residues: CASSRGDANYNSPLHF. In DNA form, the CDR3 reads TGTGCCAGCAGCCGCGGGGACGCCAACTATAATTCACCCCTCCACTTT.

Of note for this clone: The same CDR3 can be traced to other DNA sequences in this sample. The chain links TRBV5-4 to TRBJ1-4; 9 bases match TRBD1. J gave up 5 bases and V 5 bases, and 4 bases lay outside the gene matches. This CDR3 comprises 14 residues. Germline CDR1 SGHNT, CDR2 YYREEE (reference sequence). DNA for the CDR3: TGTGCCAGCAGTCTGGACAGGGGAAATGAAAAACTGTTTTTT. Its protein product is CASSLDRGNEKLFF.

This chain joins TRBV7-3 and TRBJ2-3; 9 bases map to TRBD1. The germline CDR1 and CDR2 sequences are SGHTA and FQGTGA. V lost 4 bases to trimming and J lost 5 bases; unmatched junction nucleotides: 7. This CDR3 region has 15 residues. CDR3 in DNA: TGTGCCAGCAGCTCTACGGGACAGGGAAGAGATACGCAGTATTTT. Protein: CASSSTGQGRDTQYF.

V gene TRBV18 combines with J gene TRBJ1-2; the match to TRBD1 covers 11 bases. CDR1 and CDR2 (germline): KGHSH, LQKENI. The CDR3 has 13 amino acids. V lost 4 bases to trimming and J lost 7 bases; unmatched junction nucleotides: 2. Here the CDR3 reads CASSQDRGPGYTF. In DNA, the CDR3 is TGTGCCAGCTCACAGGACAGGGGGCCTGGCTACACCTTC. Based on the CDR3 plus reference TRBV18 and TRBJ1-2, the full variable domain is NAGVMQNPRHLVRRRGQEARLRCSPMKGHSHVYWYRQLPEEGLKFMVYLQKENIIDESGMPKERFSAEFPKEGPSILRIQQVVRGDSAAYFCASSQDRGPGYTFGSGTRLTVV.

This clone came up once. This chain uses TRBV28 with TRBJ2-7; no clear D gene. The CDR3 contains 13 residues. The germline V and J ends were trimmed by 2 bases and 6 bases, with 11 bases remaining between them. Germline V lookup: CDR1 MDHEN, CDR2 SYDVKM. For the CDR3, the DNA is TGTGCCAGCAGTTTAGTGGCAGGCTTCGAGCAGTACTTC. It yields the protein CASSLVAGFEQYF.

The chain employs TRBV6-5 and TRBJ2-5, with TRBD2 matching over 13 bases. This CDR3 is 15 amino acids long. V gave up 6 bases and J gave up 5 bases; unmatched junction bases: 6. Germline values: CDR1 MNHEY, CDR2 SVGAGI. For the CDR3, the DNA is TGTGCCAGCAGAACTAGCGGGGGGGCTTTCGAGACCCAGTACTTC. It yields the protein CASRTSGGAFETQYF.

The J gene is TRBJ2-5, the V gene TRBV6-5; possible D gene TRBD2, 6 bases. Germline CDR1 is MNHEY and CDR2 is SVGAGI. V was trimmed by 6 bases and J by 2 bases, leaving 16 bases between them. The CDR3 totals 15 residues. The CDR3 nucleotides read TGTGCCAGCAGCCCCGCGGGCGCGGGGCAAGAGACCCAGTACTTC. Translating gives CASSPAGAGQETQYF.

The DNA of the CDR3 is TGCGCCAGCAGCTACGGGACAGGGGAGATTAGCGGGGGTGCAGATACGCAGTATTTT. Translation: CASSYGTGEISGGADTQYF. The chain uses TRBV5-1 and TRBJ2-3, with D possibly matching TRBD1 (10 bases). The CDR3 length is 19 residues. CDR1 is SGHRS, CDR2 YFSETQ, per germline. V lost 3 bases to trimming and J lost 4 bases, with 27 bases between them.

This chain uses TRBV6-5 with TRBJ2-1; D remains unclear. The CDR3 totals 13 residues. The ends were cut back, 7 bases at V and 4 bases at J, with 11 bases in the middle. The germline V gene encodes CDR1 MNHEY and CDR2 SVGAGI. CDR3 protein: CASMPLGYNEQFF. CDR3 DNA sequence: TGTGCCAGCATGCCGCTCGGATACAATGAGCAGTTCTTC.

In nucleotides, the CDR3 is TGTGCCAGTAGTATAGGTCTGGCAGGCAATCAGCCCCAGCATTTT. Protein: CASSIGLAGNQPQHF. The J gene is TRBJ1-5, the V gene TRBV19; D is undetermined. The V and J ends lost 1 base and 2 bases respectively, with 9 bases between them. Germline lookup yields CDR1 LNHDA and CDR2 SQIVND (reference sequence). CDR3 size: 15 residues.

The chain employs TRBV9 and TRBJ2-1; 13 nucleotides match TRBD2. CDR1 and CDR2 (germline): SGDLS, YYNGEE. This CDR3 is 17 amino acids long. V trimming: 0 bases; J trimming: 5 bases; junction bases outside the gene matches: 5. CDR3 nucleotide sequence: TGTGCCAGCAGCGTAGGGACTAGCGGGGGCCCTAACAATGAGCAGTTCTTC. This sequence encodes CASSVGTSGGPNNEQFF. The full variable domain, completed using reference TRBV9 and TRBJ2-1, is DSGVTQTPKHLITATGQRVTLRCSPRSGDLSVYWYQQSLDQGLQFLIQYYNGEERAKGNILERFSAQQFPDLHSELNLSSLELGDSALYFCASSVGTSGGPNNEQFFGPGTRLTVL.

The chain has TRBV10-2 and TRBJ1-2, with 9 bases aligning to TRBD1. The CDR3 length is 17 residues. Germline V gene lookup returns CDR1 WSHSY and CDR2 SAAADI. Germline trimming cut 2 bases from V and 5 bases from J; bases unmatched to any gene: 12. The CDR3 DNA is TGCGCCAGCAGTGAGAATCGAAACAGGGGGCATCGATATGGCTACACCTTC. Translation: CASSENRNRGHRYGYTF.

The gene calls are TRBV7-8 and TRBJ2-2; tentative D call: TRBD2 (7 bases). Germline lookup yields CDR1 SGHVS and CDR2 FQNEAQ. V shed 5 bases and J shed 5 bases, with 15 bases lying between them. The CDR3 runs 15 residues. The CDR3: CASSPVGGPTGELFF. The CDR3 DNA reads TGTGCCAGCAGCCCCGTCGGGGGGCCGACCGGGGAGCTGTTTTTT.

This chain uses TRBV28 with TRBJ1-1; D remains ambiguous. This CDR3 comprises 13 residues. Germline loops: CDR1 MDHEN, CDR2 SYDVKM. The V and J ends lost 1 base and 7 bases respectively, with 10 bases between them. CDR3 sequence (DNA): TGTGCCAGCAGTTTATATGGAGGGAGTGAAGCTTTCTTT. Encoded protein: CASSLYGGSEAFF.

The chain has TRBV4-2 and TRBJ2-2; 12 nucleotides align to TRBD2. V lost 2 bases, J lost 6 bases, and 7 bases stayed unmatched. Germline values: CDR1 LGHNA, CDR2 YNFKEQ. The length of the CDR3 is 17 residues. The CDR3 region has the DNA TGTGCCAGCAGCCAAACGGCGACTAGCGGGGGCCCCGGGGAGCTGTTTTTT. Protein: CASSQTATSGGPGELFF.

The chain recombines TRBV7-2 with TRBJ2-2; D perhaps matches TRBD2 (6 bases). This CDR3 spans 13 amino acids. From germline, CDR1 is SGHTA and CDR2 FQGNSA. The V end lost 4 bases, the J end lost 8 bases, and 11 bases lay between the germline ends. CDR3 nucleotides: TGTGCCAGCAGCTCGGGACTGACAGGGGAGCTGTTTTTT. This codes for CASSSGLTGELFF. Supplemented by reference TRBV7-2 and TRBJ2-2, the full variable domain reads GAGVSQSPSNKVTEKGKDVELRCDPISGHTALYWYRQSLGQGLEFLIYFQGNSAPDKSGLPSDRFSAERTGGSVSTLTIQRTQQEDSAVYLCASSSGLTGELFFGEGSRLTVL.

The J gene is TRBJ1-2, the V gene TRBV21-1; TRBD1 is taken as the D call from the table, unchecked against the DNA. TRBV21-1 is designated a pseudogene. The CDR3 spans 16 residues. The CDR3 nucleotides read TGTGCCAGCAGCAAACGCCGGACACCAGCTAACTATGGCTACACCTTC. It translates to CASSKRRTPANYGYTF.

The CDR3 region has the DNA TGTGCCAGCAGCCAAGAAGGCGCGGGAACCACAGGGGTAAGCGAGCAGTACTTC. Translated, it gives CASSQEGAGTTGVSEQYF. The chain carries TRBV3-1 (or the pseudogene TRBV3-2) and TRBJ2-7; D perhaps matches TRBD1 (7 bases). The CDR3 runs to 18 residues. V gave up 0 bases and J gave up 6 bases, with 24 bases separating them. Per germline, CDR1 LGHDT and CDR2 YNNKEL (reference sequence).

V usage is TRBV5-1 and J usage is TRBJ1-1; 9 bases fit TRBD1. Trimming removed 4 bases from V and 6 bases from J; junction bases left unmatched: 4. Germline assignment: CDR1 SGHRS and CDR2 YFSETQ. The CDR3 loop spans 13 amino acids. In DNA form, the CDR3 reads TGCGCCAGCAGCCGGGGACAGGGCGCTGAAGCTTTCTTT. Its translation: CASSRGQGAEAFF.